This TCR beta chain was recorded in a study of response to subunit inactivated influenza vaccine. General study points: Researchers suggested that each seasonal influenza vaccination recruits few new T cells.

Each CDR3 protein is one row after TCRdb ran MiXCR on the RT-PCR reads. Here the sample spans 500,000 to 550,000 distinct CDR3 sequences, about 8% being singletons. V lost 1 base to trimming and J lost 6 bases, with 12 bases between them. This CDR3 has 14 residues. CDR1 and CDR2 (germline): SEHNR, FQNEAQ (reference sequence). This clonotype was counted only a few times. Its antigen is not known. This sequence joins TRBV7-9 and TRBJ1-1; D is ambiguous. This clonotype was sampled from a man aged 50 to 75 who received an inactivated influenza vaccine. Sequenced material: PBMCs from blood, taken 23 months after vaccination. The CDR3: CASSLDLELSEAFF. The CDR3 DNA sequence: TGTGCCAGCAGCTTAGATCTGGAACTTTCTGAAGCTTTCTTT.